Listed here is a single TCR beta chain. A far bigger clonotype differs at one base, so this is likely a read error. Arm-PCR of CDR3 regions and iRepertoire HTBI primers were used to build TCR beta libraries. Per the original data handling: Identification yielded 60 or so TRBV and some 15 TRBJ segments across samples. TCRdb re-called the multiplex PCR reads with MiXCR, one entry per CDR3 protein. TCRdb, not the authors, supplied the V and J calls. Of approximately 300,000 distinct CDR3 sequences listed, roughly 18% are singletons. The data were taken from a study of regulatory T cells in long-lasting Graves disease. The time point: newly diagnosed GD, antithyroid drugs for less than 3 months. RNA isolated from PBMCs was used to make the TCR library. V lost 2 bases to trimming and J lost 4 bases, with 14 bases between them. The CDR3 spans 15 residues. Germline V gene lookup returns CDR1 MNHEY and CDR2 SMNVEV (reference sequence).

The material sequenced was peripheral blood mononuclear cells (PBMCs), taken at new diagnosis, from a patient treated with antithyroid drugs. The gene calls are TRBV27 and TRBJ1-1; D call uncertain. This clonotype was sampled from a female donor with Graves disease. The CDR3, as DNA: TGTGCCAGCAGTTTAGCGCGTGGGAGAGGCACTGAAGCTTTCTTT. Its translation is CASSLARGRGTEAFF.